The 21 T cell receptor beta chains reported below all come from one sample, sequenced in a study of PD-1 blockade in classical Hodgkin lymphoma. Assay: immunoSEQ multiplex PCR; the TCRdb copy retains only in-frame clones and omits some. The sample gives tens of thousands of clones, about 80% of which show up once; over 20% is in the top ten. The time point denotes: cycle 4 day 1 (C4D1), after six to seven weeks of nivolumab. There was relapse after autologous stem cell transplantation in every patient, and there was variation in brentuximab vedotin exposure. This specimen was peripheral blood mononuclear cells (PBMCs), taken before the fourth cycle of nivolumab. The receptor source for this set is a human donor with classical Hodgkin lymphoma.

The chain has TRBV6-4 and TRBJ2-3; tentative D call: TRBD2 (5 bases). The V and J ends lost 4 bases and 1 base respectively, with 12 bases between them. This CDR3 comprises 15 residues. CDR1 MRHNA and CDR2 SNTAGT come from the germline V gene. CDR3 coding DNA: TGTGCCAGCAGTGCGGCGGGCGTTGGCACAGATACGCAGTATTTT. This translates into CASSAAGVGTDTQYF.

The chain recombines TRBV7-2 with TRBJ1-1; the match to TRBD1 covers 7 bases. The CDR3 is 17 residues long. After removal of 1 base from V and 0 bases from J, the junction contained 8 bases not matched to a gene. Germline CDR1 SGHTA, CDR2 FQGNSA. The CDR3 loop is CASSLGGGISMNTEAFF. In nucleotides, the CDR3 is TGTGCCAGCAGCTTAGGAGGGGGCATTTCCATGAACACTGAAGCTTTCTTT.

The chain has TRBV9 and TRBJ2-1; no clear D. Germline CDR1 and CDR2: SGDLS and YYNGEE. This CDR3 region has 10 residues. V dropped 3 bases and J dropped 9 bases, with 4 bases sitting between them. The CDR3 reads CASSGSEQFF. The CDR3 DNA is TGTGCCAGCAGCGGGAGTGAGCAGTTCTTC.

The V and J genes are TRBV5-1 and TRBJ2-3, with D tentatively TRBD2 (6 bases). V gave up 1 base and J gave up 2 bases, with 14 bases separating them. This CDR3 region has 16 residues. Germline V gene data show CDR1 as SGHRS and CDR2 as YFSETQ. The CDR3 DNA sequence: TGCGCCAGCAGCTTGACGACGGGACTGGCCACAGATACGCAGTATTTT. Amino acid sequence: CASSLTTGLATDTQYF. The complete variable domain, with remaining parts taken from reference TRBV5-1 and TRBJ2-3, reads KAGVTQTPRYLIKTRGQQVTLSCSPISGHRSVSWYQQTPGQGLQFLFEYFSETQRNKGNFPGRFSGRQFSNSRSEMNVSTLELGDSALYLCASSLTTGLATDTQYFGPGTRLTVL.

The chain combines TRBV5-1 with TRBJ2-7; no clear D. Germline V gene lookup returns CDR1 SGHRS and CDR2 YFSETQ. The CDR3 totals 14 residues. V was pared by 0 bases and J by 0 bases, with 7 bases between. CDR3 region: CASSLEQYSYEQYF. The CDR3 bases are TGCGCCAGCAGCTTGGAACAGTACTCCTACGAGCAGTACTTC.

The rearrangement joins TRBV7-3 to TRBJ2-2; 9 nucleotides line up with TRBD1. CDR1 and CDR2 (germline): SGHTA, FQGTGA. V gave up 5 bases and J gave up 7 bases; unmatched junction bases: 8. CDR3 size: 15 residues. The CDR3 DNA is TGTGCCAGCAGCCGGGGGACAGGGCGCGACGGGGAGCTGTTTTTT. Protein product: CASSRGTGRDGELFF. The variable domain in full, with the rest retrieved from reference TRBV7-3 and TRBJ2-2, is GAGVSQTPSNKVTEKGKYVELRCDPISGHTALYWYRQSLGQGPEFLIYFQGTGAADDSGLPNDRFFAVRPEGSVSTLKIQRTERGDSAVYLCASSRGTGRDGELFFGEGSRLTVL.

The chain joins TRBV27 to TRBJ2-7; D possibly corresponds to TRBD2 (6 bases). CDR3 length: 15 residues. The V end lost 4 bases, the J end lost 2 bases, and 15 bases lay between the germline ends. Germline V CDR1 and CDR2: MNHEY, SMNVEV (reference sequence). CDR3 region: CASSYSRRGTYEQYF. The CDR3 bases are TGTGCCAGCAGTTACAGTAGGCGGGGAACCTACGAGCAGTACTTC.

V and J are TRBV30 and TRBJ1-3; TRBD1 aligns across 7 bases. The CDR3 covers 12 residues. Trimming took 3 bases from V and 7 from J; bases not matched to a gene: 3. CDR1 GTSNPN and CDR2 SVGIG come from the germline V gene (reference sequence). CDR3: CAWSRGGNTIYF. CDR3 nucleotide sequence: TGTGCCTGGAGCAGGGGGGGGAACACCATATATTTT.

The genes are TRBV6-5 and TRBJ2-3, with 12 bases aligning to TRBD2. The V segment lost 6 bases and the J segment 4 bases; nucleotides outside the gene matches: 5. The CDR3 is 15 amino acids. Germline CDR1 reads MNHEY; CDR2 reads SVGAGI. CDR3 in DNA: TGTGCCAGCAGAGTCCTAGCGGGGGGGCCAGATACGCAGTATTTT. This codes for CASRVLAGGPDTQYF.

This clone has more than one count but fewer than ten. CDR3 coding DNA: TGTGCCAGTAGTCCCCTTAATCAGCCCCAGCATTTT. It specifies CASSPLNQPQHF. The chain combines TRBV19 with TRBJ1-5; D is unclear. The CDR3 runs 12 residues. The V end lost 5 bases, the J end lost 4 bases, and 6 bases lay between the germline ends. Germline V lookup: CDR1 LNHDA, CDR2 SQIVND (reference sequence). The entire variable domain, with the rest obtained from reference TRBV19 and TRBJ1-5, is as follows: DGGITQSPKYLFRKEGQNVTLSCEQNLNHDAMYWYRQDPGQGLRLIYYSQIVNDFQKGDIAEGYSVSREKKESFPLTVTSAQKNPTAFYLCASSPLNQPQHFGDGTRLSIL.

CDR3: CASSLTYGGLYEQYF. As DNA, the CDR3 is TGCGCCAGCAGCTTGACATATGGAGGATTGTACGAGCAGTACTTC. The chain combines TRBV5-1 with TRBJ2-7, with D possibly TRBD2 on 5 matching bases. CDR1 and CDR2 (germline): SGHRS, YFSETQ. V was clipped by 1 base and J by 4 bases, with 15 bases between them. The CDR3 is 15 residues long. Full variable domain (remainder filled in from reference TRBV5-1 and TRBJ2-7): KAGVTQTPRYLIKTRGQQVTLSCSPISGHRSVSWYQQTPGQGLQFLFEYFSETQRNKGNFPGRFSGRQFSNSRSEMNVSTLELGDSALYLCASSLTYGGLYEQYFGPGTRLTVT.

The chain joins TRBV2 to TRBJ2-1; unclear D gene. Germline CDR1 and CDR2: SNHLY and FYNNEI. The V end lost 4 bases, the J end lost 4 bases, and 8 bases lay between the germline ends. This CDR3 region has 13 residues. CDR3 sequence (DNA): TGTGCCAGCAGTGGGTACCAGTACAATGAGCAGTTCTTC. Its protein is CASSGYQYNEQFF. Drawing the rest from reference TRBV2 and TRBJ2-1, the complete variable domain is EPEVTQTPSHQVTQMGQEVILRCVPISNHLYFYWYRQILGQKVEFLVSFYNNEISEKSEIFDDQFSVERPDGSNFTLKIRSTKLEDSAMYFCASSGYQYNEQFFGPGTRLTVL.

This chain joins TRBV10-2 and TRBJ1-1, with a possible D match to TRBD1 (6 bases). The ends were cut back, 6 bases at V and 3 bases at J, with 11 bases in the middle. CDR3 length: 13 residues. Germline lookup yields CDR1 WSHSY and CDR2 SAAADI. CDR3 loop: CASSRDTDTEAFF. CDR3 coding DNA: TGCGCCAGCAGCCGGGACACAGACACTGAAGCTTTCTTT.

This clone has only a few counts. The gene calls are TRBV11-3 and TRBJ1-6; TRBD1 might be the D (5 bases). The CDR3 is 17 residues long. Per germline, CDR1 SGHNT and CDR2 YENEEA. Deletions cut 0 bases from V and 6 bases from J, with 15 bases between. CDR3 in amino acids: CASSLDLGGVSNSPLHF. The DNA for the CDR3 is TGTGCCAGCAGCTTAGATCTCGGGGGAGTTAGTAATTCACCCCTCCACTTT.

The chain recombines TRBV2 with TRBJ1-4; unclear D gene. Germline lookup yields CDR1 SNHLY and CDR2 FYNNEI. V lost 4 bases and J lost 4, with 7 bases in between. The CDR3 has 13 amino acids. CDR3 in amino acids: CASSGDYNEKLFF. The CDR3 DNA sequence: TGTGCCAGCAGTGGAGATTATAATGAAAAACTGTTTTTT.

The chain links TRBV23-1 to TRBJ1-1; no reliable D call. TRBV23-1 counts as an open reading frame of uncertain function. Trimming left V 3 bases short and J 9 bases short, with 14 bases between. The CDR3 consists of 13 residues. In nucleotides, the CDR3 is TGCGCCAGCAGTCACTCCCACAAGTCACAAGCTTTCTTT. Translation: CASSHSHKSQAFF.

V gene TRBV5-6 combines with J gene TRBJ1-3; D remains ambiguous. This CDR3 region has 14 residues. The V end was cut by 0 bases, the J end by 2 bases, with 6 bases between. Germline assignment: CDR1 SGHDT and CDR2 YYEEEE. CDR3 nucleotides: TGTGCCAGCAGCTTGGCGGAGGCTGGAAACACCATATATTTT. This encodes CASSLAEAGNTIYF.

The J gene is TRBJ1-4, the V gene TRBV11-2; no clear D gene. The CDR3 is 15 amino acids. Trimming left V 2 bases short and J 0 bases short, with 7 bases between. Germline lookup yields CDR1 SGHAT and CDR2 FQNNGV. The CDR3 region has the DNA TGTGCCAGCAGCTTAAGGGTTGCAACTAATGAAAAACTGTTTTTT. It encodes CASSLRVATNEKLFF.

The chain has TRBV5-1 and TRBJ2-7; D perhaps matches TRBD1 (5 bases). Germline-derived CDR1 and CDR2 are SGHRS and YFSETQ. The CDR3 is 13 amino acids. The ends were cut back, 4 bases at V and 1 base at J, with 9 bases in the middle. CDR3 sequence: CASSPTGSYEQYF. CDR3 nucleotide sequence: TGCGCCAGCAGCCCCACAGGTTCCTACGAGCAGTACTTC.

V is TRBV5-1 and J is TRBJ2-5; 7 nucleotides line up with TRBD2. J gave up 4 bases and V 0 bases, and 3 bases lay outside the gene matches. The CDR3 has 14 residues. Germline lookup yields CDR1 SGHRS and CDR2 YFSETQ. The CDR3 loop is CASSLGGGRETQYF. In DNA form, the CDR3 reads TGCGCCAGCAGCTTGGGGGGCGGGAGAGAGACCCAGTACTTC.

The chain recombines TRBV7-9 with TRBJ1-4, with D hard to call. This CDR3 comprises 18 residues. Germline V CDR1 and CDR2: SEHNR, FQNEAQ (reference sequence). Trimming stripped 1 base from V and 1 base from J, with 16 bases between. The CDR3 reads CASSLVFMTGETNEKLFF. CDR3 DNA sequence: TGTGCCAGCAGCTTAGTCTTTATGACCGGAGAAACTAATGAAAAACTGTTTTTT.